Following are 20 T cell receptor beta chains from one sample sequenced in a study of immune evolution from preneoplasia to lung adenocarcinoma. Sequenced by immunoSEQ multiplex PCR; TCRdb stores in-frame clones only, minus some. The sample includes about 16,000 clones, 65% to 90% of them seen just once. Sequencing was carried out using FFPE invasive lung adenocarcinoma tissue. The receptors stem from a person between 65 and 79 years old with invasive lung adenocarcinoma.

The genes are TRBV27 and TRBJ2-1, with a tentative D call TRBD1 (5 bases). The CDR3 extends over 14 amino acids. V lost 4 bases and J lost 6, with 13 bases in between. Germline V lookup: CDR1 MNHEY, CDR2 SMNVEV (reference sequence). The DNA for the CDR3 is TGTGCCAGCAGTTCAGGGTGGACAAGCAATGAGCAGTTCTTC. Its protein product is CASSSGWTSNEQFF.

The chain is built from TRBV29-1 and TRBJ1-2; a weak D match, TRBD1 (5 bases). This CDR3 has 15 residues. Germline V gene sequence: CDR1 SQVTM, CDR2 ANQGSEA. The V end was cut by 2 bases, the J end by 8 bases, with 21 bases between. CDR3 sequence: CSVEPPGRASSGYTF. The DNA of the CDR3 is TGCAGCGTTGAACCCCCCGGCAGGGCAAGCAGCGGCTACACCTTC.

For the CDR3, the DNA is TGTGCCAGCAGCTTAGATGGGACGGGGAGTGGCTACACCTTC. Its translation is CASSLDGTGSGYTF. The V and J genes are TRBV7-9 and TRBJ1-2; tentatively, D is TRBD1 (5 bases). The CDR3 runs 14 residues. From germline, CDR1 is SEHNR and CDR2 FQNEAQ (reference sequence). Trimming shortened V by 1 base and J by 7 bases, and 13 bases separated the two germline ends.

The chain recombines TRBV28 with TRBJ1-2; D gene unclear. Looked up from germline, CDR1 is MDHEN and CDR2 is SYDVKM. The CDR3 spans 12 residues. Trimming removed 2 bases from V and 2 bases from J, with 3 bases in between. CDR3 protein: CASSLRNYGYTF. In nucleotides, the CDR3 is TGTGCCAGCAGTTTAAGAAACTATGGCTACACCTTC.

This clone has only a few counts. The CDR3 DNA sequence: TGTGCCAGCAGCCCGCGGGACGGGAGGGCCATCGATGAGCAGTTCTTC. It codes for CASSPRDGRAIDEQFF. This chain connects TRBV11-2 to TRBJ2-1; the match to TRBD2 covers 8 bases. The CDR3 is made up of 16 amino acids. Germline assignment: CDR1 SGHAT and CDR2 FQNNGV. J lost 8 bases, V lost 5 bases, and 14 bases had no gene match.

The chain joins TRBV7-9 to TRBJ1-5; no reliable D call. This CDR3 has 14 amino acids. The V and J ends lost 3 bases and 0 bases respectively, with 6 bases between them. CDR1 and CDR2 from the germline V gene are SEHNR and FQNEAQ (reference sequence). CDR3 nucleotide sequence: TGTGCCAGCAGCTTGGGGATTAGCAATCAGCCCCAGCATTTT. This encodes CASSLGISNQPQHF.

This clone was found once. As DNA, the CDR3 is TGTGCCAGCAGAAGGACTAGCGGTATCACAGATACGCAGTATTTT. It encodes CASRRTSGITDTQYF. The chain employs TRBV2 and TRBJ2-3; 10 bases align to TRBD2. The CDR3 covers 15 residues. Germline lookup yields CDR1 SNHLY and CDR2 FYNNEI. Trimming at V came to 6 bases and at J to 2 bases, leaving 5 bases not matched to a gene.

CDR3 coding DNA: TGTGCCAGCAGCTCGGACCCAAGCTCTGGAAACACCATATATTTT. This codes for CASSSDPSSGNTIYF. The chain joins TRBV11-2 to TRBJ1-3; D unresolved. CDR3 length: 15 residues. Germline loops: CDR1 SGHAT, CDR2 FQNNGV. V lost 4 bases to trimming and J lost 0 bases, with 10 bases between them.

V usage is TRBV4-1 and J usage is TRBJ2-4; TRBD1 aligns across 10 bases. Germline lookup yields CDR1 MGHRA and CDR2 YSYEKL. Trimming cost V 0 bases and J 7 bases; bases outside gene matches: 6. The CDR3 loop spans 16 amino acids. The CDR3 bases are TGCGCCAGCAGCCAAGATCGACAGGGGGCTTGGAACATTCAGTACTTC. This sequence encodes CASSQDRQGAWNIQYF.

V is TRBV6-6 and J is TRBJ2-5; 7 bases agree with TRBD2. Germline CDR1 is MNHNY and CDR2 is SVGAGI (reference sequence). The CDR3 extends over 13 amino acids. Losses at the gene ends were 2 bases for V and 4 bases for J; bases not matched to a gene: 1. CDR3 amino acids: CASSYGGGETQYF. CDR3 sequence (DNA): TGTGCCAGCAGTTACGGCGGGGGAGAGACCCAGTACTTC.

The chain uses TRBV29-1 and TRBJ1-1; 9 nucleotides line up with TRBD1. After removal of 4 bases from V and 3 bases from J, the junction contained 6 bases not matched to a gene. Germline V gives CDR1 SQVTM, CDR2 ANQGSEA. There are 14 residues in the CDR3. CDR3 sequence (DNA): TGCAGCGTTGGATCACAGGGGGCGCACACTGAAGCTTTCTTT. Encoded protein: CSVGSQGAHTEAFF.

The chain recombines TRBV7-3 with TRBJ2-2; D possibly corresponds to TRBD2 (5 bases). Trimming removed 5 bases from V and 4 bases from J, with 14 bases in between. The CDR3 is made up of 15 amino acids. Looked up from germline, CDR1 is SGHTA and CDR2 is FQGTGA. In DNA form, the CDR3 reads TGTGCCAGCAGCCGGACTCGATCGGGCACCGGGGAGCTGTTTTTT. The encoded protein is CASSRTRSGTGELFF.

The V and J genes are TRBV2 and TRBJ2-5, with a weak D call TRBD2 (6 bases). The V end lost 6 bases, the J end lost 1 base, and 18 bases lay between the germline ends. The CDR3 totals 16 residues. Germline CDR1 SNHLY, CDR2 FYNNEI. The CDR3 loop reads CASSVRDWYFQETQYF. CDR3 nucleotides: TGTGCCAGCAGCGTCCGGGACTGGTACTTCCAAGAGACCCAGTACTTC. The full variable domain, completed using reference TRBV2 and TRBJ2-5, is EPEVTQTPSHQVTQMGQEVILRCVPISNHLYFYWYRQILGQKVEFLVSFYNNEISEKSEIFDDQFSVERPDGSNFTLKIRSTKLEDSAMYFCASSVRDWYFQETQYFGPGTRLLVL.

In nucleotides, the CDR3 is TGTGCCAGCAGCCAAGAGTCCGGGACAATCTACGAGCAGTACTTC. Amino acids: CASSQESGTIYEQYF. The chain couples TRBV4-2 to TRBJ2-7; tentative D call: TRBD1 (6 bases). CDR3 length: 15 amino acids. V was shortened by 0 bases and J by 3 bases, with 12 bases between the two germline ends. Germline-derived CDR1 and CDR2 are LGHNA and YNFKEQ.

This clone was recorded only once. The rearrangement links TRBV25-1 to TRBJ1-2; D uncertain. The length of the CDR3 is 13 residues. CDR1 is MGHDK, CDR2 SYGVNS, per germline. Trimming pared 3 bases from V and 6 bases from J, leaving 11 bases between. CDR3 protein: CASSDPIGDGYTF. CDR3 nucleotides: TGTGCCAGCAGTGACCCCATTGGGGATGGCTACACCTTC.

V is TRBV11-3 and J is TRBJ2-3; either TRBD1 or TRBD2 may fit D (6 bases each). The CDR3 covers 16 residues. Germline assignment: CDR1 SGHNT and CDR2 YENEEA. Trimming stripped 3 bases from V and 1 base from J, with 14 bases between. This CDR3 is CASSLGGSLGTDTQYF. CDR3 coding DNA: TGTGCCAGCAGCTTGGGGGGCTCATTGGGCACAGATACGCAGTATTTT.

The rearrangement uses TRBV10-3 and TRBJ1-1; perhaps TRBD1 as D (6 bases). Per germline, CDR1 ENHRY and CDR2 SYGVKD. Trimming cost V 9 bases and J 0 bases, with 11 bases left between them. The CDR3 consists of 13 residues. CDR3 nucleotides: TGTGCCATTGACGGACAGTTGAACACTGAAGCTTTCTTT. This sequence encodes CAIDGQLNTEAFF.

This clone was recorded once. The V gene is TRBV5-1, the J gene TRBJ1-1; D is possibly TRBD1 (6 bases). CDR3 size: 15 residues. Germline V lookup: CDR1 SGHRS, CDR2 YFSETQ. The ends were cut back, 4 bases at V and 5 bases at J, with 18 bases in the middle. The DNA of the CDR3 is TGCGCCAGCAGCGTGAACAGGGATCTTGGGACTGAAGCTTTCTTT. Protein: CASSVNRDLGTEAFF.

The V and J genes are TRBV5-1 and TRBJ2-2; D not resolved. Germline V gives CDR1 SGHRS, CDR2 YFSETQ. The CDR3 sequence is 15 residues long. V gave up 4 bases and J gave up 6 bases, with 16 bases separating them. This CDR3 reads CASSLDGFSPGELFF. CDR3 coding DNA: TGCGCCAGCAGCCTGGACGGCTTTTCACCCGGGGAGCTGTTTTTT.

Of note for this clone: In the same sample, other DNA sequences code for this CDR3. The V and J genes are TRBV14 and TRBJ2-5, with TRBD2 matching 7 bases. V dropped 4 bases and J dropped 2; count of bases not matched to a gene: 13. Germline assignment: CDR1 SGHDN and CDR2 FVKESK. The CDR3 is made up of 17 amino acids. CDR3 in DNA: TGTGCCAGCAGCCGACTAGCCGGGGGTTTCCCACAAGAGACCCAGTACTTC. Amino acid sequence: CASSRLAGGFPQETQYF.